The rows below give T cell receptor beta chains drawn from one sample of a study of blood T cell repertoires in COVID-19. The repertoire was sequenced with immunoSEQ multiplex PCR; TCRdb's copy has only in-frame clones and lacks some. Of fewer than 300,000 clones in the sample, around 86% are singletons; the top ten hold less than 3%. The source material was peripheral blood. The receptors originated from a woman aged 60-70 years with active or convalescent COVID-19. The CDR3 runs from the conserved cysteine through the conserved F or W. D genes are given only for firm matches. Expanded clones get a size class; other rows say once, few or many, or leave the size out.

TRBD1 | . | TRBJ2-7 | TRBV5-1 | TGCGCCAGCAGCTTCTTCCCCCCGGACAGGGTTCCCTACGAGCAGTACTTC | CASSFFPPDRVPYEQYF
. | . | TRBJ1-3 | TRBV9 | TGTGCCAGCAGCGTAGTGGCGGACTTCTCTGGAAACACCATATATTTT | CASSVVADFSGNTIYF
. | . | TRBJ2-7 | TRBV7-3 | TGTGCCAGCAGCTGCCCGCCGGGACTGCCCTACGAGCAGTACTTC | CASSCPPGLPYEQYF
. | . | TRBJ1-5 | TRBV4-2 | TGTGCCAGCAGCCAAGGGACAGATAGCAATCAGCCCCAGCATTTT | CASSQGTDSNQPQHF
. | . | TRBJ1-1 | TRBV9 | TGTGCCAGCAGCGTAGAGGGAGGCACTGAAGCTTTCTTT | CASSVEGGTEAFF
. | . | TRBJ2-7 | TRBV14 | TGTGCCAGCAGCTACACAGGGCCTCCCTACGAGCAGTACTTC | CASSYTGPPYEQYF
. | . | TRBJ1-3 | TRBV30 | TGTGCCTTCTCTAGGCAGGGTGGAAACACCATATATTTT | CAFSRQGGNTIYF
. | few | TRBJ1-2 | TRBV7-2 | TGTGCCAGCAGCTTAGGGCAGGGAAACTATGGCTACACCTTC | CASSLGQGNYGYTF
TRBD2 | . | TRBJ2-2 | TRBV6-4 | TGTGCCAGCAGTGACAATATAGCGGGGGCCCACACCGGGGAGCTGTTTTTT | CASSDNIAGAHTGELFF
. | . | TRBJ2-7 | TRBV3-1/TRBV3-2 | TGTGCCAGCAGCCAAGATGGGAGATACGAGCAGTACTTC | CASSQDGRYEQYF
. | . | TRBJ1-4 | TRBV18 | TGTGCCAGCTCACCACCCCGTGGCGGCCCAAATGAAAAACTGTTTTTT | CASSPPRGGPNEKLFF
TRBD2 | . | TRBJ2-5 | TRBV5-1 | TGCGCCAGCAGCTTGGGACTAGCGGGGGGGTCAGAGACCCAGTACTTC | CASSLGLAGGSETQYF
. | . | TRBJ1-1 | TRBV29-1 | TGCAGCGTTACCCAGGGGAACACTGAAGCTTTCTTT | CSVTQGNTEAFF
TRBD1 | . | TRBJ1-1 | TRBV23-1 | TGCGCCAGCAGTCAATGGGGTGACAGGGTGAACACTGAAGCTTTCTTT | CASSQWGDRVNTEAFF
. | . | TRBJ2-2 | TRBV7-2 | TGTGCCAGCAACTTAACTCCATCCGGGGAGCTGTTTTTT | CASNLTPSGELFF
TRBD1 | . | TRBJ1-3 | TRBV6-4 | TGTGCCAGCAGCCCGGTCCCGGGACAGGGGGTGGGGGGCTCTGGAAACACCATATATTTT | CASSPVPGQGVGGSGNTIYF
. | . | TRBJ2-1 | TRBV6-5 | TGTGCCAGCAGTTACGATCTAGCAGGTGAGCAGTTCTTC | CASSYDLAGEQFF
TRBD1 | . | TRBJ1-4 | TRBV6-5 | TGTGCCAGCAGTTCCCCCGGGACAGGGTACGGAAAACTGTTTTTT | CASSSPGTGYGKLFF
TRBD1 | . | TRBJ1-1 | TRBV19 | TGTGCCAGTAGACAGGGGCCCGTTAACACTGAAGCTTTCTTT | CASRQGPVNTEAFF
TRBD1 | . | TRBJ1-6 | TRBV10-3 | TGTGCCATCAGTGAGCCGAGCACAGGGGGAAATAATTCACCCCTCCACTTT | CAISEPSTGGNNSPLHF
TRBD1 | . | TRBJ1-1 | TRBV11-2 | TGTGCCAGCAGCTTAGTTGTACGGGACAGATACACTGAAGCTTTCTTT | CASSLVVRDRYTEAFF
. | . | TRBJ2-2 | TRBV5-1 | TGCGCCAGCAGCTTGAAACAGATCAACACCGGGGAGCTGTTTTTT | CASSLKQINTGELFF
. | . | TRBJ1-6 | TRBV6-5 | TGTGCCAGCAAAGGGGCGGCGAGGTCACCCCTCCACTTT | CASKGAARSPLHF
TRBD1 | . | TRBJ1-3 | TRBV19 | TGTGCCAGTACCTGGGACAGCCAAACAAGCTCTGGAAACACCATATATTTT | CASTWDSQTSSGNTIYF
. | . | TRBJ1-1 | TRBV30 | TGTGCCTGGAGTGTTGGGGTCCGGGCGGGCACTGAAGCTTTCTTT | CAWSVGVRAGTEAFF
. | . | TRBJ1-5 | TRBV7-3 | TGTGCCAGCAGCTTAGTACGGGGTAGCAATCAGCCCCAGCATTTT | CASSLVRGSNQPQHF
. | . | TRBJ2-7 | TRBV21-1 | TGTGCCAGCAGCAAAAATGGCCAGGGGGCTTACGAGCAGTACTTC | CASSKNGQGAYEQYF
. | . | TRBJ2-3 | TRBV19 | TGTGCCAGTAGTATCGTGTTCGGGGTCGGCAGTCACACAGATACGCAGTATTTT | CASSIVFGVGSHTDTQYF
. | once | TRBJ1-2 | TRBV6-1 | TGTGCCAGCAGTGAAACAGGGAAGTTGTATGGCTACACCTTC | CASSETGKLYGYTF
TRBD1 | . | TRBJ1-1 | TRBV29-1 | TGCAGCCCCGACAGGGGCAGGCTGAACACTGAAGCTTTCTTT | CSPDRGRLNTEAFF
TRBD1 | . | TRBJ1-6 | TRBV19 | TGTGCCAGTAGTATACGGGACAGTTATTCACCCCTCCACTTT | CASSIRDSYSPLHF
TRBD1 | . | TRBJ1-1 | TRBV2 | TGTACCAGCAAAACTGACAGGGTGGGGATGAACACTGAAGCTTTCTTT | CTSKTDRVGMNTEAFF
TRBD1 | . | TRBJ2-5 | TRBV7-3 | TGTGCCAGCAGCCTGACAGGGGCAGAGACCCAGTACTTC | CASSLTGAETQYF
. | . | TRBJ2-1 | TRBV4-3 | TGCGCCAGCAGCCAAGTTACAGGCAGCAATGAGCAGTTCTTC | CASSQVTGSNEQFF
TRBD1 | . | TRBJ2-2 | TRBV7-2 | TGTGCCAGCAGCTCGTTCGGGACAGTCTCCGGGGAGCTGTTTTTT | CASSSFGTVSGELFF
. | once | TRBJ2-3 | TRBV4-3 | TGCGCCAGCAGCCAAGATACGGTGGGGGCCGGGGCCCCTACGCAGTATTTT | CASSQDTVGAGAPTQYF
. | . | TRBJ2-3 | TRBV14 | TGTGCCAGCAGCCAAACTCTCCGGGGCACAGATACGCAGTATTTT | CASSQTLRGTDTQYF
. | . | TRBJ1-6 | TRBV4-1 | TGCGCCAGCAGCCAAGATCACGCGAGGTCACCCCTCCACTTT | CASSQDHARSPLHF
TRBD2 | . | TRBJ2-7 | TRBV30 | TGTGCCTGGAGTGTAGCGGGGGGGCTATACGAGCAGTACTTC | CAWSVAGGLYEQYF
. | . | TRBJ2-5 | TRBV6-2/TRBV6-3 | TGTGCCAGCAGTCCCCTTCCCCCTACCCAGTACTTC | CASSPLPPTQYF
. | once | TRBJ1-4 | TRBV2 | TGTGCCAGCAGTGCCCAGGGTAATGAAAAACTGTTTTTT | CASSAQGNEKLFF
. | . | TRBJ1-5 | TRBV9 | TGTGCCAGCAGCGTAGGAGGCCTGTATCAGCCCCAGCATTTT | CASSVGGLYQPQHF
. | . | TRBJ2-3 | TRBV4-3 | TGCGCCAGCAGCCAGATGGGCGGGGGCGCAACAGATACGCAGTATTTT | CASSQMGGGATDTQYF
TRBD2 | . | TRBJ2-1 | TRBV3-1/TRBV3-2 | TGTGCCAGCAGCCCCTGGCGGGGGGGCGACAATGAGCAGTTCTTC | CASSPWRGGDNEQFF
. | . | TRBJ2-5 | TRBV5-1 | TGCGCCAGCAGCTTGGTGGGCCGCCTAGAGACCCAGTACTTC | CASSLVGRLETQYF
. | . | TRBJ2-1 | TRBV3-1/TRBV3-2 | TGTGCCAGCAGCCAAGGGGGGGGCCCCCACGATGAGCAGTTCTTC | CASSQGGGPHDEQFF
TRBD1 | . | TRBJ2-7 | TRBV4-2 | TGTGCCAGCAGCCAGACCGGGACAGGGGTTTACGAGCAGTACTTC | CASSQTGTGVYEQYF
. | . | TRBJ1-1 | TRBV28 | TGTGCCAGCAGTAGCTCCGACAGAAGCACTGAAGCTTTCTTT | CASSSSDRSTEAFF
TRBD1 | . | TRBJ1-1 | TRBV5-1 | TGCGCCAGCAGCCTGACAGGGGGCCAGGGTGAAGCTTTCTTT | CASSLTGGQGEAFF
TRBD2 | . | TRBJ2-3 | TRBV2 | TGTGCCAGCAGTGTCCTAGCGGGGGGGAATCCCCAGTCAGATACGCAGTATTTT | CASSVLAGGNPQSDTQYF
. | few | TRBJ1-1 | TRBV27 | TGTGCCAGCGGAAGGACTCTAAACACTGAAGCTTTCTTT | CASGRTLNTEAFF
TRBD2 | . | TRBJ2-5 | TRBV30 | TGTGCCTGGAGTGTTGGACTAGCGGGGGGCGAGACCCAGTACTTC | CAWSVGLAGGETQYF
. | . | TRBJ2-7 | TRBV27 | TGTGCCAGCGGATCCCAGTGGAGCGACGAGCAGTACTTC | CASGSQWSDEQYF
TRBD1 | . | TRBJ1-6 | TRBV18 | TGTGCCAGCTCACCAACAGGGGAATGGAATTCACCCCTCCACTTT | CASSPTGEWNSPLHF
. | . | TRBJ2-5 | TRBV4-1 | TGCGCCAGCAGCCAAGATGAGGGCAGGGGCCGGATCGACTTC | CASSQDEGRGRIDF
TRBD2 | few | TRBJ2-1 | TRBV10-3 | TGTGCCATCAGGGAATCTAGCGGAGTTTACAATGAGCAGTTCTTC | CAIRESSGVYNEQFF